The 17 T cell receptor beta chains given below trace back to one sample, sequenced in a study of T cell responses to AZD1222 COVID-19 vaccine. Measured with immunoSEQ multiplex PCR; TCRdb has only the in-frame clones, and not every one. The table has roughly 60,000 clones, 70% to 90% seen once; the top ten hold around 4.9%. This sample comprised peripheral blood, obtained on day 0 of AZD1222 vaccination. All receptors come from an adult in good health.

The rearrangement joins TRBV28 to TRBJ1-1; 9 nucleotides agree with TRBD1. Looked up from germline, CDR1 is MDHEN and CDR2 is SYDVKM. The CDR3 covers 14 residues. J lost 5 bases, V lost 6 bases, and 7 bases had no gene match. The CDR3 sequence: CASSNGQGFTEAFF. The DNA for the CDR3 is TGTGCCAGCAGCAACGGACAGGGGTTTACTGAAGCTTTCTTT.

The rearrangement uses TRBV3-1 (or the pseudogene TRBV3-2) and TRBJ2-7, with D perhaps matching TRBD1 or TRBD2 (5 bases each). Germline CDR1 and CDR2: LGHDT and YNNKEL (reference sequence). The CDR3 extends over 14 amino acids. Trimming cost V 4 bases and J 6 bases, with 16 bases left between them. The CDR3 bases are TGTGCCAGCAGCCCTAGTCGAGGGGCCGGCGAGCAGTACTTC. It specifies CASSPSRGAGEQYF.

The V and J genes are TRBV28 and TRBJ2-7, with 8 bases lining up with TRBD1. Germline V gene sequence: CDR1 MDHEN, CDR2 SYDVKM. The CDR3 has 14 residues. V was clipped by 6 bases and J by 2 bases; unmatched bases: 6. DNA of the CDR3: TGTGCCAGCAGATCTGGACAGGGCACCTACGAGCAGTACTTC. It codes for CASRSGQGTYEQYF.

The chain has TRBV9 and TRBJ1-2; 10 bases match TRBD1. V was pared by 3 bases and J by 2 bases, with 4 bases of the junction left unmatched. Germline V gene data show CDR1 as SGDLS and CDR2 as YYNGEE. This CDR3 has 15 residues. CDR3 region: CASSGQGAGNYGYTF. CDR3 bases: TGTGCCAGCAGCGGACAGGGGGCTGGAAACTATGGCTACACCTTC.

The chain links TRBV12-3 or TRBV12-4 to TRBJ2-7, with D possibly matching TRBD2 (5 bases). Trimming removed 7 bases from V and 5 bases from J, with 15 bases in between. The CDR3 consists of 13 residues. The CDR3 protein is CASTNSIGDEQYF. The CDR3, as DNA: TGTGCCAGCACCAACTCAATCGGGGACGAGCAGTACTTC.

This rearrangement joins TRBV30 to TRBJ1-2, with 9 bases lining up with TRBD1. V lost 4 bases, J lost 6 bases, and 15 bases stayed unmatched. The germline V gene has CDR1 GTSNPN and CDR2 SVGIG (reference sequence). This CDR3 spans 16 amino acids. The DNA for the CDR3 is TGTGCCTGGACCCTCCTCCTCCGGGACAGGGCTAATGGCTACACCTTC. Translated: CAWTLLLRDRANGYTF.

V usage is TRBV9 and J usage is TRBJ1-4; D might be TRBD1 (5 bases). This CDR3 has 16 amino acids. V dropped 0 bases and J dropped 6 bases, with 15 bases sitting between them. Germline V lookup: CDR1 SGDLS, CDR2 YYNGEE. The CDR3 DNA is TGTGCCAGCAGCGTAGGCAACTGGGGCGGGGATGAAAAACTGTTTTTT. Amino acids: CASSVGNWGGDEKLFF.

The CDR3: CTSSQETSGGQETQYF. The CDR3 DNA follows: TGCACCAGCAGCCAAGAGACTAGCGGGGGGCAGGAGACCCAGTACTTC. The chain recombines TRBV1 with TRBJ2-5; TRBD2, as called in the table, went unchecked against the DNA. TRBV1 is termed a pseudogene. The CDR3 loop spans 16 amino acids.

This clone was found a few times. The chain uses TRBV19 and TRBJ1-2; D is perhaps TRBD1 (5 bases). Germline V gene sequence: CDR1 LNHDA, CDR2 SQIVND (reference sequence). V lost 6 bases and J 1 base, leaving 15 bases between the germline ends. The CDR3 extends over 15 amino acids. Here the CDR3 reads CASSTGTEFNYGYTF. Here the CDR3 DNA reads TGTGCCAGTAGCACCGGGACGGAATTTAACTATGGCTACACCTTC.

This sequence joins TRBV10-3 and TRBJ1-5; no firm D call. The V gene lost 4 bases and the J gene lost 5 bases, with 9 bases spanning the gap. The CDR3 contains 13 residues. CDR1 and CDR2 from the germline V gene are ENHRY and SYGVKD. This CDR3 reads CAISAGADQPQHF. The CDR3 DNA is TGTGCCATCAGTGCTGGAGCCGATCAGCCCCAGCATTTT.

The J gene is TRBJ2-7, the V gene TRBV25-1; D uncertain. V was trimmed by 0 bases and J by 0 bases, leaving 3 bases between them. Germline-derived CDR1 and CDR2 are MGHDK and SYGVNS. This CDR3 comprises 13 residues. The CDR3 sequence is CASSEYNSYEQYF. CDR3 sequence (DNA): TGTGCCAGCAGTGAATACAACTCCTACGAGCAGTACTTC.

The chain joins TRBV5-4 to TRBJ2-1, with D perhaps TRBD2 (6 bases). The CDR3 extends over 16 amino acids. Trimming shortened V by 0 bases and J by 0 bases, and 10 bases separated the two germline ends. Germline values: CDR1 SGHNT, CDR2 YYREEE (reference sequence). CDR3 sequence reads: CASSLGGVGSYNEQFF. DNA of the CDR3: TGTGCCAGCAGCTTGGGGGGGGTTGGCTCCTACAATGAGCAGTTCTTC.

This chain connects TRBV19 to TRBJ1-2; 11 nucleotides align to TRBD1. With V trimmed by 6 bases and J by 8 bases, 8 bases remained unmatched. The germline CDR1 and CDR2 sequences are LNHDA and SQIVND (reference sequence). The CDR3 runs 14 residues. For the CDR3, the DNA is TGTGCCAGTAGAACCCGGACAGGGGGCGGAGGCTACACCTTC. Translated: CASRTRTGGGGYTF.

The J gene is TRBJ1-1, the V gene TRBV28, with D tentatively TRBD1 (5 bases). Germline V gene sequence: CDR1 MDHEN, CDR2 SYDVKM. V lost 4 bases and J lost 10, with 16 bases in between. CDR3 size: 13 residues. CDR3 amino acids: CASSSGTPEGAFF. CDR3 nucleotides: TGTGCCAGCAGTTCGGGGACCCCCGAGGGAGCTTTCTTT.

The CDR3 loop reads CASSTGYTGYTF. Here the CDR3 DNA reads TGTGCCAGCAGTACAGGGTATACTGGCTACACCTTC. The chain couples TRBV12-3 or TRBV12-4 to TRBJ1-2; the D gene is possibly TRBD1 (6 bases). Trimming shortened V by 5 bases and J by 7 bases, and 11 bases separated the two germline ends. The CDR3 spans 12 residues.

The V call is TRBV2, the J call TRBJ2-2; 7 bases align to TRBD1. This CDR3 is 13 amino acids long. Germline loops: CDR1 SNHLY, CDR2 FYNNEI. Trimming removed 6 bases from V and 5 bases from J; junction bases left unmatched: 3. This CDR3 reads CASRGQKTGELFF. Here the CDR3 DNA reads TGTGCCAGCAGGGGACAGAAGACCGGGGAGCTGTTTTTT.

V usage is TRBV7-2 and J usage is TRBJ2-7; TRBD2 is a possible D gene (6 bases). Germline lookup yields CDR1 SGHTA and CDR2 FQGNSA. This CDR3 is 13 amino acids long. Trimming pared 4 bases from V and 3 bases from J, leaving 10 bases between. CDR3 in DNA: TGTGCCAGCAGCTCTCGGAGGGACTACGAGCAGTACTTC. Translating gives CASSSRRDYEQYF.